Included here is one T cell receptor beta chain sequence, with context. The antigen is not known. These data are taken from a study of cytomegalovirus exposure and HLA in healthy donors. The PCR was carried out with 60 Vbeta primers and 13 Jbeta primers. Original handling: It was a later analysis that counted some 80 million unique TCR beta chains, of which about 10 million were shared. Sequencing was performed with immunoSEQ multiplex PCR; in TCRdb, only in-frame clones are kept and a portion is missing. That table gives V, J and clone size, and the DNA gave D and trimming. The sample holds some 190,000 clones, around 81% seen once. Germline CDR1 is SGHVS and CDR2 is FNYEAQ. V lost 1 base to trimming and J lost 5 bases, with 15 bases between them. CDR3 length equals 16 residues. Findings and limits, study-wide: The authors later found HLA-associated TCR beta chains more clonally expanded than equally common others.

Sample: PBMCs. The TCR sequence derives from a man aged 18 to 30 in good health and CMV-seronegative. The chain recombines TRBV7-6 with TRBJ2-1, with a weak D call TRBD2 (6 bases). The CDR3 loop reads CASSLDAGRQDNEQFF. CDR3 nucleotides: TGTGCCAGCAGCTTAGATGCGGGGCGCCAGGACAATGAGCAGTTCTTC.